This T cell receptor (beta chain) derives from a study of shared clonotypes between healthy human individuals. Study overall: Donors had three CD4 naive, three CD4 memory, two CD8 naive and one CD8 memory plate apiece. Overall study findings and caveats: Deeper or shallower sequencing was expected to change how clonotypes are shared among donors.

The CDR3 contains 16 residues. Germline loops: CDR1 SGHRS, CDR2 YFSETQ. V lost 0 bases and J 0 bases, leaving 13 bases between the germline ends. Replicate PCRs for sorted subsets used 200 ng DNA; this equaled 25,000 to 30,000 T cell genomes. Original analysis: For the immunoSEQ data, sequences were junction-only without quality scores, so filtering differed. The repertoire was sequenced with immunoSEQ multiplex PCR; TCRdb's copy has only in-frame clones and lacks some. Clone size and the V and J calls come from that table; the DNA yielded D and trimming. The data hold about 1,900,000 clones, with about 95% observed a single time. A remark on this clone: Its matching antigen is unknown.

It was CD45RO-negative cells, positively selected for CCR7, that made up naive CD8 cells, with terminally differentiated effector memory CD45RA+ cells excluded. This sequence was found in a man aged 18 to 30 in good health. The chain joins TRBV5-1 to TRBJ2-7, with no clear D. Sequences were obtained from naive CD8+ T cells sorted from blood. The CDR3 here is CASSLGPGRSSYEQYF. The CDR3 DNA reads as TGCGCCAGCAGCTTGGGGCCCGGGCGAAGCTCCTACGAGCAGTACTTC.